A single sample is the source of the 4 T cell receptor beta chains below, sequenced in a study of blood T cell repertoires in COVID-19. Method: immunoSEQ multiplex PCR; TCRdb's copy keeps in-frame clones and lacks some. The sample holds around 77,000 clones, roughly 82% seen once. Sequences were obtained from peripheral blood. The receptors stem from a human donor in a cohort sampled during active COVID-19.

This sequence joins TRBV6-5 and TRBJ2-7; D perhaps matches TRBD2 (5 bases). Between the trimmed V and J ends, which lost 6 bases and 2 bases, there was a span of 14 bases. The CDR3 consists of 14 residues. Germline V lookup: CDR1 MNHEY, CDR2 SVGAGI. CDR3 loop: CASRRRRGTYEQYF. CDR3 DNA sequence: TGTGCCAGCAGAAGGCGTCGGGGTACCTACGAGCAGTACTTC.

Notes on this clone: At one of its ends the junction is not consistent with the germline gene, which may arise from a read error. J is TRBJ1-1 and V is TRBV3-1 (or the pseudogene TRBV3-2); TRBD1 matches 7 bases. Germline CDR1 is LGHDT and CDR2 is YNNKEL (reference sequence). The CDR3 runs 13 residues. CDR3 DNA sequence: TGTGCCAGCAGCCAAGATTATGACAGGGCCCGCAGCTTT. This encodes CASSQDYDRARSF.

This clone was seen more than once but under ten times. CDR3 sequence reads: CSHPSAGISETQYF. The CDR3 DNA follows: TGCAGCCACCCCTCCGCAGGGATCTCTGAGACCCAGTACTTC. The V and J genes are TRBV29-1 and TRBJ2-5; tentative D call: TRBD1 (5 bases). The CDR3 is made up of 14 amino acids. CDR1 and CDR2 (germline): SQVTM, ANQGSEA. Deletions cut 8 bases from V and 5 bases from J, with 21 bases between.

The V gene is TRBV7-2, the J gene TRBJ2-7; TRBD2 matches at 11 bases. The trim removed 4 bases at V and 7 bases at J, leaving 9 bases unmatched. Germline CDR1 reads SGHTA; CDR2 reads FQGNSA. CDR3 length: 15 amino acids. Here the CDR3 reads CASSSNSGGAFEQYF. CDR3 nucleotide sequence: TGTGCCAGCAGCTCCAATAGCGGGGGGGCCTTTGAGCAGTACTTC.